This is a list of T cell receptor beta chains from one sample in a study of yellow fever vaccine responses in identical twins. One entry per CDR3 protein results from TCRdb running MiXCR on the RT-PCR reads. This sample has 15,000 to 20,000 distinct CDR3 sequences, with roughly two thirds found just once. Sequenced here: T cells from blood (PBMCs), unsorted or a sorted subset (not recorded which), sampled before or after yellow fever vaccination (not recorded which). The receptors here all came from a woman in her late teens or twenties who received the yellow fever vaccine. Both conserved end residues are part of each CDR3. D genes are given only for firm matches. The size of a clone is reported for some rows only, either as once, few or many, or as a class for expanded clones.

TRBJ2-3,.,13,TRBV7-2,.,TGTGCCAGCAGCCTGGGTAGGGCAGATACGCAGTATTTT,CASSLGRADTQYF
TRBJ2-2,TRBD1,15,TRBV11-1,.,TGTGCCAGCAGCCTACAGGGGGTGAACACCGGGGAGCTGTTTTTT,CASSLQGVNTGELFF
TRBJ2-1,.,13,TRBV2,.,TGTGCCAGCAGTGTTACTCTTGTCAATGAGCAGTTCTTC,CASSVTLVNEQFF
TRBJ1-1,.,15,TRBV21-1,.,TGTGCCAGCAGCCTTCTCCCAGGGAGAGGAACTGAAGCTTTCTTT,CASSLLPGRGTEAFF
TRBJ2-1,.,15,TRBV28,.,TGTGCCAGCAGTTTCACTTCGCTTACCTACAATGAGCAGTTCTTC,CASSFTSLTYNEQFF
TRBJ1-2,.,15,TRBV7-9,few,TGTGCCAGCAGCTTAGACGAGGGTTTTGGCTATGGCTACACCTTC,CASSLDEGFGYGYTF
TRBJ2-5,TRBD2,15,TRBV28,once,TGTGCCAGCGGCCAGACTAGCGGGGGCCGAGAGACCCAGTACTTC,CASGQTSGGRETQYF
TRBJ2-1,.,12,TRBV5-6,.,TGTGCCAGCAGCCTTCCGACAACTGAGCAGTTCTTC,CASSLPTTEQFF
TRBJ1-1,.,14,TRBV15,few,TGTGCCACCAGCAGAGAGCGTGTGAACACTGAAGCTTTCTTT,CATSRERVNTEAFF
TRBJ2-1,.,11,TRBV11-1,.,TGTGCCAGCAGCCCCAACATGGGGCAGTTCTTC,CASSPNMGQFF
TRBJ1-1,.,13,TRBV2,.,TGTGCCAGCCAACAGACACCTAACACTGAAGCTTTCTTT,CASQQTPNTEAFF
TRBJ2-7,.,15,TRBV12-3/TRBV12-4,few,TGTGCCAGCAGTTTCACTCAACAGGTCTCCTACGAGCAGTACTTC,CASSFTQQVSYEQYF